The entry below gives a single T cell receptor (beta chain) sequence along with its context. These data come from a study of T-cell reconstitution after alpha-beta-depleted transplantation in children. Germline CDR1 is LNHNV and CDR2 is YYDKDF (reference sequence). CDR3 length: 20 residues. The V segment lost 2 bases and the J segment 2 bases; nucleotides outside the gene matches: 16. Unique molecular identifiers were incorporated during preparation of the TCRbeta library. TCRdb used MiXCR to reprocess the PCR reads, holding one entry per CDR3 protein. The repertoire holds about 400,000 distinct CDR3 sequences, roughly 21% seen once, with over 3.5% in the top ten.

The sample here was PBMCs from the stem cell graft donor, taken from the stem cell graft. The chain recombines TRBV15 with TRBJ2-7, with 12 bases matching TRBD1. This clonotype was sampled from a human donor who donated a stem cell graft to a child with acute myeloid leukemia. CDR3 coding DNA: TGTGCCACCAGCAGACCCGAGGGGACAGGGGGCGAAGAACGGGCCTACGAGCAGTACTTC. Translated, it gives CATSRPEGTGGEERAYEQYF. The full variable domain, rest sourced from reference TRBV15 and TRBJ2-7, is DAMVIQNPRYQVTQFGKPVTLSCSQTLNHNVMYWYQQKSSQAPKLLFHYYDKDFNNEADTPDNFQSRRPNTSFCFLDIRSPGLGDTAMYLCATSRPEGTGGEERAYEQYFGPGTRLTVT.